Listed below are T cell receptor beta chains from one sample, sequenced in a study of CD8 T cells in Susac syndrome. From the immunoSEQ multiplex PCR reads, TCRdb called clonotypes with MiXCR, one entry per CDR3 protein. The sample carries about 160,000 distinct CDR3 sequences, under 95% recorded once. The sample taken for sequencing was CD4+ T cells from PBMCs. The receptors come from a human donor in good health. CDR3s include the opening cysteine and the closing phenylalanine or tryptophan. The order of the fields is D gene, clone size, V gene, J gene, CDR3 DNA, CDR3 protein. D genes are given only for firm matches. Size is stated for part of the rows, as once, few or many counts, or as a class when the clone is expanded.

D gene: TRBD2; clone size: NA; V gene: TRBV29-1; J gene: TRBJ2-3; CDR3 DNA: TGCAGCTTCCGAGCGGGGGGGCCTCAAGATACGCAGTATTTT; CDR3 protein: CSFRAGGPQDTQYF
D gene: NA; clone size: NA; V gene: TRBV3-1; J gene: TRBJ1-4; CDR3 DNA: TGTGCCAGCAGCCACAGGGGTAATGAAAAACTGTTTTTT; CDR3 protein: CASSHRGNEKLFF
D gene: NA; clone size: NA; V gene: TRBV19; J gene: TRBJ2-1; CDR3 DNA: TGTGCCAGTAGGGTGGGAGAAAATGAGCAGTTCTTC; CDR3 protein: CASRVGENEQFF
D gene: NA; clone size: NA; V gene: TRBV12-3/TRBV12-4; J gene: TRBJ1-1; CDR3 DNA: TGTGCCAGCACCCGAATGGGGGGTGGGAACACTGAAGCTTTCTTT; CDR3 protein: CASTRMGGGNTEAFF
D gene: TRBD1; clone size: NA; V gene: TRBV20-1; J gene: TRBJ2-4; CDR3 DNA: TGCAGTGCTTACCCCCTGACAGGGTCGGACATTCAGTACTTC; CDR3 protein: CSAYPLTGSDIQYF
D gene: NA; clone size: NA; V gene: TRBV5-1; J gene: TRBJ2-5; CDR3 DNA: TGCGCCAGCAGCCCTCCGCGTGGGGAGACCCAGTACTTC; CDR3 protein: CASSPPRGETQYF
D gene: NA; clone size: NA; V gene: TRBV6-5; J gene: TRBJ2-1; CDR3 DNA: TGTGCCAGCAGTTACTCAGGGGGGGCTTACTACAATGAGCAGTTCTTC; CDR3 protein: CASSYSGGAYYNEQFF
D gene: TRBD2; clone size: NA; V gene: TRBV20-1; J gene: TRBJ2-2; CDR3 DNA: TGCAGTGCCAGGGAGGGTCAGGGCACCGGGGAGCTGTTTTTT; CDR3 protein: CSAREGQGTGELFF
D gene: NA; clone size: NA; V gene: TRBV30; J gene: TRBJ1-2; CDR3 DNA: TGTGCCTGGACCACTAAGGACAGCTTCTATGGCTACACCTTC; CDR3 protein: CAWTTKDSFYGYTF
D gene: NA; clone size: NA; V gene: TRBV19; J gene: TRBJ2-5; CDR3 DNA: TGTGCCAGTAGTCCCAGACCAGCGGAGACCCAGTACTTC; CDR3 protein: CASSPRPAETQYF
D gene: NA; clone size: NA; V gene: TRBV19; J gene: TRBJ2-6; CDR3 DNA: TGTGCCAGTAGTGGCTACTCTGGGGCCAACGTCCTGACTTTC; CDR3 protein: CASSGYSGANVLTF
D gene: TRBD1; clone size: NA; V gene: TRBV18; J gene: TRBJ2-5; CDR3 DNA: TGTGCCAGCTCACCAACGGGACAGCAAGAGACCCAGTACTTC; CDR3 protein: CASSPTGQQETQYF
D gene: TRBD2; clone size: NA; V gene: TRBV18; J gene: TRBJ2-7; CDR3 DNA: TGTGCCAGCTCACTTGGGACTAGCGGGGGCCCCCGAGGGTACGAGCAGTACTTC; CDR3 protein: CASSLGTSGGPRGYEQYF
D gene: NA; clone size: NA; V gene: TRBV28; J gene: TRBJ1-3; CDR3 DNA: TGTGCCAGCACCTCAGGCCCAACGGGCTCTGGAAACACCATATATTTT; CDR3 protein: CASTSGPTGSGNTIYF
D gene: NA; clone size: NA; V gene: TRBV19; J gene: TRBJ2-6; CDR3 DNA: TGTGCCAGTTACTATGGGGGGCCCTCTGGGGCCAACGTCCTGACTTTC; CDR3 protein: CASYYGGPSGANVLTF
D gene: NA; clone size: NA; V gene: TRBV29-1; J gene: TRBJ2-3; CDR3 DNA: TGCAGCGTTGGCGGCGCCCTGGGAACAGATACGCAGTATTTT; CDR3 protein: CSVGGALGTDTQYF
D gene: TRBD2; clone size: NA; V gene: TRBV3-1; J gene: TRBJ2-5; CDR3 DNA: TGTGCCAGCAGTTCCGGACTAGTGGAGACCCAGTACTTC; CDR3 protein: CASSSGLVETQYF
D gene: NA; clone size: NA; V gene: TRBV3-1; J gene: TRBJ1-3; CDR3 DNA: TGTGCCAGCAGCCAAGCACCGACCTCTGGAAACACCATATATTTT; CDR3 protein: CASSQAPTSGNTIYF
D gene: TRBD1; clone size: few; V gene: TRBV5-1; J gene: TRBJ2-7; CDR3 DNA: TGCGCCAGCAGCTCACAAACCGGGACAGGCGAGCAGTACTTC; CDR3 protein: CASSSQTGTGEQYF
D gene: NA; clone size: NA; V gene: TRBV19; J gene: TRBJ2-3; CDR3 DNA: TGTGCCAGTAGCTCCGTTTCTTCCACAGATACGCAGTATTTT; CDR3 protein: CASSSVSSTDTQYF
D gene: NA; clone size: NA; V gene: TRBV3-1; J gene: TRBJ1-5; CDR3 DNA: TGTGCCAGCAGCCTTCACTACCTTAACAATAGCAATCAGCCCCAGCATTTT; CDR3 protein: CASSLHYLNNSNQPQHF
D gene: TRBD2; clone size: NA; V gene: TRBV27; J gene: TRBJ2-5; CDR3 DNA: TGTGCCAGCAGTTCGACTAGCCCGCGGGAGACCCAGTACTTC; CDR3 protein: CASSSTSPRETQYF
D gene: TRBD1; clone size: NA; V gene: TRBV19; J gene: TRBJ1-5; CDR3 DNA: TGTGCCAGTAGTATTCGGACAGGGGGACATCAGCCCCAGCATTTT; CDR3 protein: CASSIRTGGHQPQHF
D gene: NA; clone size: NA; V gene: TRBV3-1; J gene: TRBJ1-1; CDR3 DNA: TGTGCCAGCAGCCAAGATTCGGCGAACACTGAAGCTTTCTTT; CDR3 protein: CASSQDSANTEAFF
D gene: NA; clone size: NA; V gene: TRBV18; J gene: TRBJ2-5; CDR3 DNA: TGTGCCAGCTCACCGATTGCTTTTCAAGAGACCCAGTACTTC; CDR3 protein: CASSPIAFQETQYF
D gene: NA; clone size: NA; V gene: TRBV29-1; J gene: TRBJ2-3; CDR3 DNA: TGCAGCGCGGGGCCCACTAGCACAGATACGCAGTATTTT; CDR3 protein: CSAGPTSTDTQYF
D gene: TRBD1; clone size: NA; V gene: TRBV29-1; J gene: TRBJ2-7; CDR3 DNA: TGCAGCGTTGAAGATATTAGCACAGGGGGAGGCGAGCAGTACTTC; CDR3 protein: CSVEDISTGGGEQYF
D gene: TRBD2; clone size: few; V gene: TRBV28; J gene: TRBJ2-3; CDR3 DNA: TGTGCCAGCAGGACTAGCGGGAGCACAGATACGCAGTATTTT; CDR3 protein: CASRTSGSTDTQYF
D gene: NA; clone size: NA; V gene: TRBV20-1; J gene: TRBJ2-1; CDR3 DNA: TGCAGTGCTAGAGCGGGGGCAAATGAGCAGTTCTTC; CDR3 protein: CSARAGANEQFF
D gene: NA; clone size: NA; V gene: TRBV29-1; J gene: TRBJ2-7; CDR3 DNA: TGCAGCGTTGCAGCGGCCAGACCCTACGAGCAGTACTTC; CDR3 protein: CSVAAARPYEQYF
D gene: NA; clone size: NA; V gene: TRBV7-9; J gene: TRBJ1-2; CDR3 DNA: TGTGCCAGCAGCGCCGCATACTATGGCTACACCTTC; CDR3 protein: CASSAAYYGYTF
D gene: NA; clone size: NA; V gene: TRBV7-2; J gene: TRBJ1-4; CDR3 DNA: TGTGCCAGCAGCCAGGGATGGGGATTCGATGAAAAACTGTTTTTT; CDR3 protein: CASSQGWGFDEKLFF
D gene: NA; clone size: NA; V gene: TRBV30; J gene: TRBJ1-1; CDR3 DNA: TGTGCGGAATCCGGACAGTCGAACACTGAAGCTTTCTTT; CDR3 protein: CAESGQSNTEAFF
D gene: NA; clone size: NA; V gene: TRBV29-1; J gene: TRBJ1-1; CDR3 DNA: TGCAGCGTTGTGAGGCCGAACACTGAAGCTTTCTTT; CDR3 protein: CSVVRPNTEAFF
D gene: NA; clone size: NA; V gene: TRBV29-1; J gene: TRBJ2-5; CDR3 DNA: TGCAGCGCCCCGAGCCGGAGGGTCGAAGAGACCCAGTACTTC; CDR3 protein: CSAPSRRVEETQYF
D gene: NA; clone size: NA; V gene: TRBV15; J gene: TRBJ1-1; CDR3 DNA: TGTGCCACCAGCAGCAGGGACACTGAAGCTTTCTTT; CDR3 protein: CATSSRDTEAFF
D gene: NA; clone size: NA; V gene: TRBV9; J gene: TRBJ2-7; CDR3 DNA: TGTGCCAGCAGTTTGACAAGTAGCAACGAGCAGTACTTC; CDR3 protein: CASSLTSSNEQYF
D gene: TRBD2; clone size: NA; V gene: TRBV20-1; J gene: TRBJ2-1; CDR3 DNA: TGCAGTGCTAGAGATTGGGGGGGGACTAGCGGGGCCTACAATGAGCAGTTCTTC; CDR3 protein: CSARDWGGTSGAYNEQFF
D gene: NA; clone size: NA; V gene: TRBV28; J gene: TRBJ1-1; CDR3 DNA: TGTGCCAGCAGTTCTGGCGGCGAGGGGGAGGGCACTGAAGCTTTCTTT; CDR3 protein: CASSSGGEGEGTEAFF
D gene: NA; clone size: NA; V gene: TRBV7-2; J gene: TRBJ2-7; CDR3 DNA: TGTGCCAGCAGCTTAATTGGACCAAATGCCTACGAGCAGTACTTC; CDR3 protein: CASSLIGPNAYEQYF
D gene: TRBD1; clone size: NA; V gene: TRBV7-9; J gene: TRBJ2-3; CDR3 DNA: TGTGCCAGCAGCTTAGGAGGACAGGGTTTTACAGATACGCAGTATTTT; CDR3 protein: CASSLGGQGFTDTQYF
D gene: NA; clone size: NA; V gene: TRBV12-3/TRBV12-4; J gene: TRBJ2-1; CDR3 DNA: TGTGCCAGCAGTTTGCTGGGACTGAATGAGCAGTTCTTC; CDR3 protein: CASSLLGLNEQFF
D gene: TRBD2; clone size: NA; V gene: TRBV27; J gene: TRBJ2-1; CDR3 DNA: TGTGCCAGCAGTTTATGGGATGGGACTAGCGGGAGGAAAGAGTTCTTC; CDR3 protein: CASSLWDGTSGRKEFF
D gene: NA; clone size: NA; V gene: TRBV28; J gene: TRBJ1-6; CDR3 DNA: TGTGCCAGCGGCTTCAATTCACCCCTCCACTTT; CDR3 protein: CASGFNSPLHF
D gene: TRBD2; clone size: NA; V gene: TRBV10-3; J gene: TRBJ2-7; CDR3 DNA: TGTGCCATCAGCCCGGGACTAGCGGGAGTTTGGGAGCAGTACTTC; CDR3 protein: CAISPGLAGVWEQYF
D gene: TRBD2; clone size: NA; V gene: TRBV6-1; J gene: TRBJ2-7; CDR3 DNA: TGTGCCAGCAGTCGCCGGACTAGCGGGGGGTCCTACGAGCAGTACTTC; CDR3 protein: CASSRRTSGGSYEQYF
D gene: TRBD1; clone size: NA; V gene: TRBV7-2; J gene: TRBJ1-3; CDR3 DNA: TGTGCCAGCAGCCGGGACAGGAACACCATATATTTT; CDR3 protein: CASSRDRNTIYF
D gene: TRBD2; clone size: few; V gene: TRBV7-9; J gene: TRBJ2-3; CDR3 DNA: TGTGCCAGCAGCTTTAGCGGGAGAACAGATACGCAGTATTTT; CDR3 protein: CASSFSGRTDTQYF
D gene: NA; clone size: NA; V gene: TRBV7-3; J gene: TRBJ1-1; CDR3 DNA: TGTGCCAGCAGCCAGGCGCCAGGCATGAACACTGAAGCTTTCTTT; CDR3 protein: CASSQAPGMNTEAFF
D gene: NA; clone size: once; V gene: TRBV29-1; J gene: TRBJ1-5; CDR3 DNA: TGCAGCGTTGGTTGGGGTGGCAATCAGCCCCAGCATTTT; CDR3 protein: CSVGWGGNQPQHF
D gene: NA; clone size: NA; V gene: TRBV5-6; J gene: TRBJ2-7; CDR3 DNA: TGTGCCAGCAGCTTCAGAGGGGCCTACGAGCAGTACTTC; CDR3 protein: CASSFRGAYEQYF
D gene: NA; clone size: NA; V gene: TRBV28; J gene: TRBJ2-2; CDR3 DNA: TGTGCCAGCCTAAAAGCAAGCCTGGCCGGGGAGCTGTTTTTT; CDR3 protein: CASLKASLAGELFF
D gene: NA; clone size: NA; V gene: TRBV7-3; J gene: TRBJ2-1; CDR3 DNA: TGTGCCAGCAGTTCTAGCGTTTCCTACAATGAGCAGTTCTTC; CDR3 protein: CASSSSVSYNEQFF
D gene: NA; clone size: NA; V gene: TRBV20-1; J gene: TRBJ2-7; CDR3 DNA: TGCAGTGCTAGCCGACAGGACTACTCCTACGAGCAGTACTTC; CDR3 protein: CSASRQDYSYEQYF
D gene: NA; clone size: NA; V gene: TRBV18; J gene: TRBJ1-2; CDR3 DNA: TGTGCCAGCTCACCCGACCCTAACTATGGCTACACCTTC; CDR3 protein: CASSPDPNYGYTF
D gene: TRBD1; clone size: NA; V gene: TRBV5-1; J gene: TRBJ1-2; CDR3 DNA: TGCGCCAGCAGCTTGGCCGGGACAGGGGAAGAGGGCTACACCTTC; CDR3 protein: CASSLAGTGEEGYTF
D gene: TRBD1; clone size: NA; V gene: TRBV3-1; J gene: TRBJ2-1; CDR3 DNA: TGTGCCAGCAGCTTCGGACAGGGGGCGGGTGAGCAGTTCTTC; CDR3 protein: CASSFGQGAGEQFF
D gene: TRBD1; clone size: NA; V gene: TRBV6-6; J gene: TRBJ2-1; CDR3 DNA: TGTGCCAGCAGCCTTTCCGGACAGGGAGGAAAGGGTGAGCAGTTCTTC; CDR3 protein: CASSLSGQGGKGEQFF
D gene: NA; clone size: NA; V gene: TRBV10-3; J gene: TRBJ1-1; CDR3 DNA: TGTGCCCTCCGCACCGCGGACAACACTGAAGCTTTCTTT; CDR3 protein: CALRTADNTEAFF
D gene: NA; clone size: NA; V gene: TRBV6-6; J gene: TRBJ1-1; CDR3 DNA: TGTGCCAGCATGGTCGGGGGGTTCGAGAACACTGAAGCTTTCTTT; CDR3 protein: CASMVGGFENTEAFF